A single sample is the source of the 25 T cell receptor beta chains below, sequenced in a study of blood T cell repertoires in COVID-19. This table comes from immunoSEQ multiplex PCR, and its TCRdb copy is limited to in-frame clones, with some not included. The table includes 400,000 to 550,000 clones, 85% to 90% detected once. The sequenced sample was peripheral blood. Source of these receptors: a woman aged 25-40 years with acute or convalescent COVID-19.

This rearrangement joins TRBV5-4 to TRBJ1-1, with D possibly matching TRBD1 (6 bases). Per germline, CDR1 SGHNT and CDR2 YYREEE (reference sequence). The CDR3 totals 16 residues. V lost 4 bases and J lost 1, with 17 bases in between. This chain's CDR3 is CASSPVGGQQNTEAFF. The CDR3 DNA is TGTGCCAGCAGCCCGGTCGGGGGGCAGCAGAACACTGAAGCTTTCTTT.

Here the CDR3 reads CASSQDTGEKLFF. In DNA, the CDR3 is TGCGCCAGCAGCCAAGATACGGGGGAAAAACTGTTTTTT. The V gene is TRBV4-1, the J gene TRBJ1-4, with D unresolved. The CDR3 is 13 amino acids. V gave up 0 bases and J gave up 8 bases, with 7 bases separating them. Germline loops: CDR1 MGHRA, CDR2 YSYEKL.

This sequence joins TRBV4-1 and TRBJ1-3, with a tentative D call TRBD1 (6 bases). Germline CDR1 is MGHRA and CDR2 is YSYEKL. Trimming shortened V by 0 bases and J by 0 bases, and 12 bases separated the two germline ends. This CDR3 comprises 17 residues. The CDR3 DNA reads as TGCGCCAGCAGCCAAGATCAAGGACAGATCTCTGGAAACACCATATATTTT. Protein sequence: CASSQDQGQISGNTIYF.

CDR3 sequence (DNA): TGCAGCGCTCAGGGGGTTGGAAACATTCAGTACTTC. Translation gives CSAQGVGNIQYF. The gene calls are TRBV29-1 and TRBJ2-4; TRBD1 matches at 7 bases. This CDR3 comprises 12 residues. Trimming removed 7 bases from V and 6 bases from J; junction bases left unmatched: 6. CDR1 and CDR2 (germline): SQVTM, ANQGSEA.

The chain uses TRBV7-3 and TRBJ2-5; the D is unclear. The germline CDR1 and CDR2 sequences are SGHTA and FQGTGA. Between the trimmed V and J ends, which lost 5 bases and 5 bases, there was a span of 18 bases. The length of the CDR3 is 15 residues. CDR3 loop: CASSPNPRRGETQYF. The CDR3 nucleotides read TGTGCCAGCAGCCCGAACCCGCGGCGTGGTGAGACCCAGTACTTC.

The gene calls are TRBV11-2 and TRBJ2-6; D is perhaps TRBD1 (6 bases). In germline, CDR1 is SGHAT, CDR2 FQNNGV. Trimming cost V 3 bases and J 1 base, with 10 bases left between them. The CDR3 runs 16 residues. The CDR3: CASSFSQGSGANVLTF. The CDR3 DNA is TGTGCCAGCAGCTTCTCTCAGGGGTCTGGGGCCAACGTCCTGACTTTC.

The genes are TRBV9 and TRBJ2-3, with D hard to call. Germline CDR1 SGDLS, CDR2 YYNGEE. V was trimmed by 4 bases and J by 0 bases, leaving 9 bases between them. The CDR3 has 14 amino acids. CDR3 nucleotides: TGTGCCAGCAGCCCACAGATGAGCACAGATACGCAGTATTTT. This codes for CASSPQMSTDTQYF.

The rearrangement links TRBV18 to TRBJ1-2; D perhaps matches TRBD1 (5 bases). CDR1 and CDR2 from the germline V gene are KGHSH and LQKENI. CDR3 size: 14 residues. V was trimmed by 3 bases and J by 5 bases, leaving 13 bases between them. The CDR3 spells CASSPDILTYGYTF. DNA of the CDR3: TGTGCCAGCTCACCGGACATTTTGACTTATGGCTACACCTTC. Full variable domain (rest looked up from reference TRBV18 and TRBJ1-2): NAGVMQNPRHLVRRRGQEARLRCSPMKGHSHVYWYRQLPEEGLKFMVYLQKENIIDESGMPKERFSAEFPKEGPSILRIQQVVRGDSAAYFCASSPDILTYGYTFGSGTRLTVV.

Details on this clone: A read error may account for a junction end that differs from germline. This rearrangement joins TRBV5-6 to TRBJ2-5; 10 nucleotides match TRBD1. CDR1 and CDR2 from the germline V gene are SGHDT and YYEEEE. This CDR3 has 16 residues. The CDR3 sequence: CASRLGGQGPQETQYF. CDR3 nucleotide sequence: TGTGCCAGCAGGTTGGGGGGACAGGGGCCCCAAGAGACCCAGTACTTC.

CDR3 sequence: CASSDKGSSNQPQHF. CDR3 nucleotides: TGTGCCAGCAGTGATAAGGGGTCGAGCAATCAGCCCCAGCATTTT. V gene TRBV2 combines with J gene TRBJ1-5; TRBD1 might be the D (5 bases). CDR3 length: 15 residues. Germline CDR1 and CDR2: SNHLY and FYNNEI. V was shortened by 3 bases and J by 1 base, with 10 bases between the two germline ends. The full variable domain, in which reference TRBV2 and TRBJ1-5 provide the parts outside the CDR3, is EPEVTQTPSHQVTQMGQEVILRCVPISNHLYFYWYRQILGQKVEFLVSFYNNEISEKSEIFDDQFSVERPDGSNFTLKIRSTKLEDSAMYFCASSDKGSSNQPQHFGDGTRLSIL.

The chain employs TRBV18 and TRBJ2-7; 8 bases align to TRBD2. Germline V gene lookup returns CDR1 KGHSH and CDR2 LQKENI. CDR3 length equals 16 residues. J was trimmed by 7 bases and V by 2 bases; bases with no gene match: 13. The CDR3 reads CASSPYGAGGPWEQYF. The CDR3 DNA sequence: TGTGCCAGCTCACCATACGGTGCGGGGGGTCCCTGGGAGCAGTACTTC.

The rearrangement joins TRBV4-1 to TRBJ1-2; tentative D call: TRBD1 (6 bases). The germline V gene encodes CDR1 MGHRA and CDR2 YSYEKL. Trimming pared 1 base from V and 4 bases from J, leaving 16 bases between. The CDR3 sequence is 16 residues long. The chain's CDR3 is CASSQGRQGSPYGYTF. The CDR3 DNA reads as TGCGCCAGCAGCCAAGGTCGGCAGGGGAGCCCCTATGGCTACACCTTC.

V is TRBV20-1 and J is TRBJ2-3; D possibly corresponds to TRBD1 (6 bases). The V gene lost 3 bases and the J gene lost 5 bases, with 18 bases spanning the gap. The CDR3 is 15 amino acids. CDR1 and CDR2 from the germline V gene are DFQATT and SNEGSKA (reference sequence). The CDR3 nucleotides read TGCAGTGCTAGTCTGGCCGGGACAAGGGGAGATACGCAGTATTTT. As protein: CSASLAGTRGDTQYF.

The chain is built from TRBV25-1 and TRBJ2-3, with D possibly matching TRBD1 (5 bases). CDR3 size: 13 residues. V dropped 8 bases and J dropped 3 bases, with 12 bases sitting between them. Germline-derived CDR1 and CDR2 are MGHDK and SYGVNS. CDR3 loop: CASAIGATDTQYF. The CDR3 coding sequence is TGTGCCAGCGCCATTGGGGCTACAGATACGCAGTATTTT.

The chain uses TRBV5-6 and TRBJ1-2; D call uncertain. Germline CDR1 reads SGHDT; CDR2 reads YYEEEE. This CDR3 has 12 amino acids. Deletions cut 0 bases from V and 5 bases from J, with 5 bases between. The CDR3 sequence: CASSLGKYGYTF. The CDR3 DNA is TGTGCCAGCAGCTTGGGTAAATATGGCTACACCTTC.

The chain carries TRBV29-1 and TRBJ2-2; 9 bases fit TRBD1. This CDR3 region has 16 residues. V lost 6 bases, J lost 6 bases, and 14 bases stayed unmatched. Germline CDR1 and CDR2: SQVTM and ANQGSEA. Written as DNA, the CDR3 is TGCAGCGTGCTCCTCGGGGGGACAGGGAGAGCCGGGGAGCTGTTTTTT. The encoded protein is CSVLLGGTGRAGELFF.

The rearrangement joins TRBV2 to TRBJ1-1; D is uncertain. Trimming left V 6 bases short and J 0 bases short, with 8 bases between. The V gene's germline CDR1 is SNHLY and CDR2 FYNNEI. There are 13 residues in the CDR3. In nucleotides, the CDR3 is TGTGCCAGCAGAGTAAGCTTGAACACTGAAGCTTTCTTT. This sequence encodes CASRVSLNTEAFF.

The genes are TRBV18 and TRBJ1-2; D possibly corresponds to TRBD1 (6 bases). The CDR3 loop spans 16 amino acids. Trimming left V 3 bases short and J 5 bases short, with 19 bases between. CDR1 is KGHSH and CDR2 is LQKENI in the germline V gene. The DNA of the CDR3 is TGTGCCAGCTCACCTATTCTTCAGGGGCCGGGGTATGGCTACACCTTC. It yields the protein CASSPILQGPGYGYTF. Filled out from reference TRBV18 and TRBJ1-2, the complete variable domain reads NAGVMQNPRHLVRRRGQEARLRCSPMKGHSHVYWYRQLPEEGLKFMVYLQKENIIDESGMPKERFSAEFPKEGPSILRIQQVVRGDSAAYFCASSPILQGPGYGYTFGSGTRLTVV.

The CDR3 spells CASSPGRTGGYTF. The CDR3 DNA reads as TGTGCCAGCAGTCCCGGGAGGACAGGGGGCTACACCTTC. The chain employs TRBV7-2 and TRBJ1-2, with TRBD1 matching 8 bases. Trimming took 6 bases from V and 8 from J; bases not matched to a gene: 8. The V gene's germline CDR1 is SGHTA and CDR2 FQGNSA. The CDR3 totals 13 residues.

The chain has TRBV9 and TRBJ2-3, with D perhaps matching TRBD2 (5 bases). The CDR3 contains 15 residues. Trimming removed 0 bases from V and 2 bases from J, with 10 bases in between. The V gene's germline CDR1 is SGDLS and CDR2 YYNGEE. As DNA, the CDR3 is TGTGCCAGCAGCGTAGAAGAGGGTTTCACAGATACGCAGTATTTT. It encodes CASSVEEGFTDTQYF.

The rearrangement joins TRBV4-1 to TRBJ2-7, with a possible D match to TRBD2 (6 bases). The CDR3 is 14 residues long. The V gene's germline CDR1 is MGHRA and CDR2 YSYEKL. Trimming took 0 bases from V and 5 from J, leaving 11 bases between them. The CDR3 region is CASSQDQTRHEQYF. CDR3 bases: TGCGCCAGCAGCCAAGATCAGACTAGACACGAGCAGTACTTC.

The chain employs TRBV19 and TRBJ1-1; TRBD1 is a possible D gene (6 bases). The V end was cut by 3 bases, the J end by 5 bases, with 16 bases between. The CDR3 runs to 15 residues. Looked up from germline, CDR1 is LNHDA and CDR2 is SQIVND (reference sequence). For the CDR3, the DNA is TGTGCCAGTAGTATTCTGGGGGCCAGGAGGACTGAAGCTTTCTTT. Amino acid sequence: CASSILGARRTEAFF.

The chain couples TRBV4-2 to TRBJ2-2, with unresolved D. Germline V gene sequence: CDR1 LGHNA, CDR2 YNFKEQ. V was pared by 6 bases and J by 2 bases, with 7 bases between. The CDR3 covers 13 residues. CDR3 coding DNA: TGTGCCAGCAGTCGAGAAAACACCGGGGAGCTGTTTTTT. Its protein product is CASSRENTGELFF.

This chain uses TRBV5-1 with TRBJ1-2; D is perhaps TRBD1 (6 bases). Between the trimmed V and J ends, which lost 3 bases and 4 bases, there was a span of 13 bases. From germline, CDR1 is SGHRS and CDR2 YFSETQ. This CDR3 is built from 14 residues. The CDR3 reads CASSSAGQTYGYTF. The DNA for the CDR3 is TGCGCCAGCAGCTCGGCTGGACAGACCTATGGCTACACCTTC.

The DNA of the CDR3 is TGTGCCAGCAGCTTGGTCGGACCACAGGGCGAGCAGTACTTC. As protein: CASSLVGPQGEQYF. The chain combines TRBV5-4 with TRBJ2-7; D perhaps matches TRBD1 (6 bases). The germline V gene has CDR1 SGHNT and CDR2 YYREEE (reference sequence). The germline V and J ends were trimmed by 0 bases and 6 bases, with 13 bases remaining between them. The CDR3 extends over 14 amino acids.